This entry lists 17 T cell receptor beta chains sequenced from one sample in a study of control samples from healthy donors and cancer patients. Method: immunoSEQ multiplex PCR; TCRdb's copy keeps in-frame clones and lacks some. This sample carries about 140,000 clones, roughly 90% of them seen once, and the ten largest clones take 4.9%. The sequencing input was blood. These receptor sequences come from a man aged 30-40 years in good health.

V gene TRBV27 combines with J gene TRBJ2-5; 8 bases align to TRBD1. Germline V gives CDR1 MNHEY, CDR2 SMNVEV (reference sequence). This CDR3 is 15 amino acids long. Trimming took 10 bases from V and 1 from J; bases not matched to a gene: 11. For the CDR3, the DNA is TGTGCCAAATTTCCAGGGACAGGAGTCCAAGAGACCCAGTACTTC. This codes for CAKFPGTGVQETQYF.

In its sample, this clone was seen once. The chain joins TRBV5-6 to TRBJ2-5; a possible D gene is TRBD2 (5 bases). This CDR3 spans 14 amino acids. CDR1 is SGHDT and CDR2 is YYEEEE in the germline V gene. V was shortened by 2 bases and J by 1 base, with 9 bases between the two germline ends. The CDR3 loop is CASSFPSGQETQYF. The CDR3 bases are TGTGCCAGCAGCTTCCCCAGCGGCCAAGAGACCCAGTACTTC.

CDR3 nucleotides: TGTGCCAGCAGCTTAGGGGGGGCCCCCTACGAGCAGTACTTC. It yields the protein CASSLGGAPYEQYF. The rearrangement joins TRBV11-1 to TRBJ2-7, with D perhaps being TRBD1 or TRBD2 (6 bases each). This CDR3 is 14 amino acids long. The V gene lost 1 base and the J gene lost 2 bases, with 9 bases spanning the gap. Germline V gene data show CDR1 as SGHAT and CDR2 as FQDESV (reference sequence). The whole variable domain, remainder taken from reference TRBV11-1 and TRBJ2-7, is EAEVAQSPRYKITEKSQAVAFWCDPISGHATLYWYRQILGQGPELLVQFQDESVVDDSQLPKDRFSAERLKGVDSTLKIQPAELGDSAMYLCASSLGGAPYEQYFGPGTRLTVT.

V is TRBV9 and J is TRBJ1-4, with D possibly being TRBD1 (5 bases). Germline V gene data show CDR1 as SGDLS and CDR2 as YYNGEE. The CDR3 length is 14 residues. V lost 0 bases and J lost 8, with 11 bases in between. The CDR3 here is CASSVGAGREKLFF. CDR3 coding DNA: TGTGCCAGCAGCGTAGGGGCAGGGCGCGAAAAACTGTTTTTT.

This rearrangement joins TRBV29-1 to TRBJ1-1; D possibly corresponds to TRBD1 (6 bases). The CDR3 length is 14 residues. V shed 5 bases and J shed 2 bases, with 15 bases lying between them. In germline, CDR1 is SQVTM, CDR2 ANQGSEA. This CDR3 reads CSVSQPGDNTEAFF. CDR3 DNA: TGCAGCGTTAGTCAGCCAGGGGATAACACTGAAGCTTTCTTT.

The chain links TRBV7-9 to TRBJ2-7, with TRBD1 as a possible D gene (6 bases). The CDR3 loop spans 13 amino acids. V lost 6 bases and J lost 2, with 11 bases in between. CDR1 is SEHNR and CDR2 is FQNEAQ in the germline V gene (reference sequence). The CDR3, as DNA: TGTGCCAGCAGTCCCGGACAGACCTACGAGCAGTACTTC. Residues: CASSPGQTYEQYF.

The genes are TRBV15 and TRBJ1-1; D remains ambiguous. Germline CDR1 is LNHNV and CDR2 is YYDKDF (reference sequence). The CDR3 sequence is 14 residues long. Deletions cut 1 base from V and 2 bases from J, with 8 bases between. CDR3 DNA: TGTGCCACCAGCAGAGCGACGGCCAACACTGAAGCTTTCTTT. Translation: CATSRATANTEAFF.

The V call is TRBV6-5, the J call TRBJ1-1, with D possibly TRBD1 on 6 matching bases. The CDR3 extends over 13 amino acids. Germline V gives CDR1 MNHEY, CDR2 SVGAGI. V lost 7 bases to trimming and J lost 1 base, with 10 bases between them. CDR3 DNA: TGTGCCAGCATCACAGGGCCGAACACTGAAGCTTTCTTT. It specifies CASITGPNTEAFF.

This chain connects TRBV7-3 to TRBJ2-1, with TRBD1 identical over 11 bases. V shed 6 bases, J shed 9 bases, and the junction held 13 bases outside the gene matches. The CDR3 extends over 16 amino acids. Germline-derived CDR1 and CDR2 are SGHTA and FQGTGA. CDR3 bases: TGTGCCAGCAGTTCGCCCCCGGGACAGGGGGTAGGTGAGCAGTTCTTC. Its protein is CASSSPPGQGVGEQFF.

V usage is TRBV12-3 or TRBV12-4 and J usage is TRBJ1-2; 9 bases are shared with TRBD1. CDR3 length: 12 amino acids. With V trimmed by 6 bases and J by 14 bases, 10 bases remained unmatched. The CDR3 nucleotides read TGTGCCAGCAGCCGCCGGGACAGGGAACTTACCTTC. Its protein product is CASSRRDRELTF.

J is TRBJ2-5 and V is TRBV2; 9 nucleotides match TRBD1. Germline assignment: CDR1 SNHLY and CDR2 FYNNEI. CDR3 length: 16 amino acids. Losses at the gene ends were 5 bases for V and 7 bases for J; bases not matched to a gene: 14. CDR3 protein: CASSSTGTGTFWTQYF. The CDR3, as DNA: TGTGCCAGCAGTTCCACCGGGACAGGGACATTTTGGACCCAGTACTTC.

The chain carries TRBV7-6 and TRBJ1-5; 7 nucleotides line up with TRBD1. The germline CDR1 and CDR2 sequences are SGHVS and FNYEAQ. The J segment lost 7 bases and the V segment lost 5 bases, leaving 11 bases of the junction unmatched. The CDR3 runs to 15 residues. The DNA for the CDR3 is TGTGCCAGCAGCGCCTCAACAGGGGCGGGGCAGCCCCAGCATTTT. Translated: CASSASTGAGQPQHF. The full variable domain, its missing parts supplied by reference TRBV7-6 and TRBJ1-5, is GAGVSQSPRYKVTKRGQDVALRCDPISGHVSLYWYRQALGQGPEFLTYFNYEAQQDKSGLPNDRFSAERPEGSISTLTIQRTEQRDSAMYRCASSASTGAGQPQHFGDGTRLSIL.

The CDR3 is CASSYSQTKGYEQYF. DNA for the CDR3: TGTGCCAGCAGTTACTCTCAGACGAAAGGCTACGAGCAGTACTTC. J is TRBJ2-7 and V is TRBV6-6; D is unresolved. From germline, CDR1 is MNHNY and CDR2 SVGAGI (reference sequence). The CDR3 covers 15 residues. Trimming took off 0 bases at V and 3 bases at J, with 12 bases between the two ends.

The rearrangement uses TRBV29-1 and TRBJ2-1; 12 positions agree with TRBD2. CDR1 and CDR2 (germline): SQVTM, ANQGSEA. Trimming cost V 3 bases and J 0 bases; bases outside gene matches: 3. The CDR3 has 16 residues. CDR3 in amino acids: CSVDLLAGGSYNEQFF. CDR3 bases: TGCAGCGTTGATCTACTAGCGGGGGGCTCCTACAATGAGCAGTTCTTC.

The rearrangement joins TRBV6-5 to TRBJ2-1; 9 bases fit TRBD1. Germline loops: CDR1 MNHEY, CDR2 SVGAGI. The CDR3 runs to 15 residues. V shed 6 bases, J shed 3 bases, and the junction held 6 bases outside the gene matches. The CDR3 sequence: CASSTGTGRYNEQFF. CDR3 in DNA: TGTGCCAGCAGCACCGGGACAGGGCGCTACAATGAGCAGTTCTTC.

The rearrangement links TRBV2 to TRBJ1-1; D might be TRBD1 (5 bases). Germline CDR1 SNHLY, CDR2 FYNNEI. The V and J ends lost 7 bases and 5 bases respectively, with 8 bases between them. This CDR3 spans 11 amino acids. This CDR3 reads CASIQGTEAFF. CDR3 nucleotides: TGTGCCAGCATCCAGGGTACTGAAGCTTTCTTT.

The gene calls are TRBV14 and TRBJ2-3; 12 nucleotides align to TRBD2. Germline CDR1 is SGHDN and CDR2 is FVKESK. Trimming took 4 bases from V and 2 from J; bases not matched to a gene: 22. The CDR3 runs 22 residues. CDR3 protein: CASSPYLGAGLAGYQNTDTQYF. The CDR3 DNA is TGTGCCAGCAGCCCATACCTGGGCGCTGGACTAGCGGGATACCAGAACACAGATACGCAGTATTTT.